A single sample is the source of the 27 T cell receptor beta chains below, sequenced in a study of shared clonotypes between healthy human individuals. The assay was immunoSEQ multiplex PCR, and TCRdb's table has in-frame clones only and misses some. The data show some 1,900,000 clones, about 95% seen once. Naive CD8 populations comprised CD45RO-negative cells positively selected for CCR7, excluding terminally differentiated effector memory CD45RA+ cells. The specimen was naive CD8+ T cells sorted from blood. These receptors came from a man younger than 35 in good health.

Comment on this clone: Within the sample, other DNA sequences also encode this same CDR3. The chain joins TRBV4-3 to TRBJ2-1; D gene unclear. The CDR3 spans 13 residues. V was shortened by 1 base and J by 8 bases, with 9 bases between the two germline ends. The V gene's germline CDR1 is LGHNA and CDR2 YSLEER. CDR3 region: CASSQGGWDEQFF. CDR3 bases: TGCGCCAGCAGCCAAGGGGGTTGGGATGAGCAGTTCTTC.

Comment on this clone: Other DNA sequences in the sample encode the same CDR3. The CDR3 DNA reads TGTGCCAGCAGCCCCGAGAACACCGGGGAGCTGTTTTTT. Protein product: CASSPENTGELFF. The V and J genes are TRBV5-4 and TRBJ2-2; D gene ambiguous. There are 13 residues in the CDR3. Trimming left V 4 bases short and J 1 base short, with 5 bases between. In germline, CDR1 is SGHNT, CDR2 YYREEE (reference sequence). Variable domain in full (rest from reference TRBV5-4 and TRBJ2-2): ETGVTQSPTHLIKTRGQQVTLRCSSQSGHNTVSWYQQALGQGPQFIFQYYREEENGRGNFPPRFSGLQFPNYSSELNVNALELDDSALYLCASSPENTGELFFGEGSRLTVL.

This clone has more than one count but fewer than ten. The CDR3 spells CASSHYNTGTTEAFF. In DNA, the CDR3 is TGCGCCAGCAGCCATTATAATACAGGGACCACTGAAGCTTTCTTT. The rearrangement uses TRBV4-1 and TRBJ1-1, with D perhaps matching TRBD1 (6 bases). The germline CDR1 and CDR2 sequences are MGHRA and YSYEKL. The CDR3 runs to 15 residues. V was shortened by 3 bases and J by 4 bases, with 15 bases between the two germline ends.

On this clone itself: Because the CDR3 is missing its conserved closing phenylalanine or tryptophan, this is likely a read error. The DNA is omitted, as the CDR3 cannot be located on it reliably, and the CDR3 follows TCRdb's listing. The chain couples TRBV12-1 to TRBJ2-4; the table's D call of TRBD1 was not tested on the DNA. TRBV12-1 represents a pseudogene. The CDR3 numbers 23 amino acids, ends counted. CDR3 residues: CASSLQGFITREPKTFSTSARAP.

V is TRBV4-2 and J is TRBJ1-1; possible D gene TRBD1, 6 bases. The germline CDR1 and CDR2 sequences are LGHNA and YNFKEQ. Trimming removed 5 bases from V and 0 bases from J, with 16 bases in between. The CDR3 contains 16 residues. The CDR3 loop is CASSAGEGQMNTEAFF. The CDR3 DNA is TGTGCCAGCAGCGCAGGAGAAGGACAGATGAACACTGAAGCTTTCTTT.

The chain recombines TRBV27 with TRBJ2-5; TRBD2 aligns across 9 bases. Unmatched junction bases numbered 2, after V lost 2 bases and J lost 4 bases. CDR1 MNHEY and CDR2 SMNVEV come from the germline V gene (reference sequence). This CDR3 has 14 amino acids. Here the CDR3 reads CASSLRTSAETQYF. CDR3 bases: TGTGCCAGCAGTTTAAGGACTAGCGCAGAGACCCAGTACTTC.

This clone is a singleton in its sample. The CDR3 DNA is TGTGCCAGCAGCGGGGGACCGGGACAGACTGAAGCTTTCTTT. Amino acids: CASSGGPGQTEAFF. The V call is TRBV5-4, the J call TRBJ1-1; 7 positions agree with TRBD1. The CDR3 loop spans 14 amino acids. The trim removed 4 bases at V and 5 bases at J, leaving 8 bases unmatched. CDR1 and CDR2 from the germline V gene are SGHNT and YYREEE (reference sequence). Full variable domain (rest looked up from reference TRBV5-4 and TRBJ1-1): ETGVTQSPTHLIKTRGQQVTLRCSSQSGHNTVSWYQQALGQGPQFIFQYYREEENGRGNFPPRFSGLQFPNYSSELNVNALELDDSALYLCASSGGPGQTEAFFGQGTRLTVV.

This clone was recorded once. This sample includes further DNA sequences coding for the same CDR3. The chain is built from TRBV6-1 and TRBJ2-5; D is undetermined. The V end lost 1 base, the J end lost 5 bases, and 2 bases lay between the germline ends. The CDR3 sequence is 11 residues long. Germline CDR1 is MNHNS and CDR2 is SASEGT. The CDR3 DNA reads as TGTGCCAGCAGTGAAGGTGAGACCCAGTACTTC. This encodes CASSEGETQYF.

The rearrangement uses TRBV5-4 and TRBJ2-5; tentatively, D is TRBD2 (5 bases). Trimming shortened V by 9 bases and J by 5 bases, and 17 bases separated the two germline ends. The CDR3 spans 13 residues. Germline CDR1 reads SGHNT; CDR2 reads YYREEE (reference sequence). The CDR3 loop is CATERENGETQYF. CDR3 in DNA: TGTGCCACGGAGAGGGAAAACGGGGAGACCCAGTACTTC.

The chain combines TRBV28 with TRBJ2-3; no clear D. CDR3 length equals 15 residues. Looked up from germline, CDR1 is MDHEN and CDR2 is SYDVKM. The germline V and J ends were trimmed by 4 bases and 0 bases, with 11 bases remaining between them. The CDR3 is CASSSLSFSTDTQYF. CDR3 nucleotide sequence: TGTGCCAGCAGTTCCTTATCTTTTAGCACAGATACGCAGTATTTT.

A word on this clone: The identical CDR3 is also encoded by other nucleotide sequences in the sample. This chain uses TRBV7-9 with TRBJ1-5; D call uncertain. The germline V gene has CDR1 SEHNR and CDR2 FQNEAQ (reference sequence). The CDR3 has 12 residues. The V gene lost 4 bases and the J gene lost 3 bases, with 4 bases spanning the gap. This CDR3 is CASSSPNQPQHF. In DNA, the CDR3 is TGTGCCAGCAGCTCCCCCAATCAGCCCCAGCATTTT.

CDR3 region: CASSPSGTGLYEQYF. The CDR3 DNA follows: TGTGCCAGCAGCCCCTCCGGGACAGGGTTATACGAGCAGTACTTC. V gene TRBV5-4 combines with J gene TRBJ2-7, with 9 nucleotides matching TRBD1. Losses at the gene ends were 4 bases for V and 4 bases for J; bases not matched to a gene: 9. In germline, CDR1 is SGHNT, CDR2 YYREEE (reference sequence). This CDR3 contains 15 residues.

V gene TRBV13 combines with J gene TRBJ1-2; possible D gene TRBD1, 5 bases. V lost 8 bases to trimming and J lost 4 bases, with 14 bases between them. The CDR3 totals 13 residues. Germline CDR1 PRHDT, CDR2 FYEKMQ (reference sequence). CDR3 DNA sequence: TGTGCCAGCTATACCAGGGATTCCTATGGCTACACCTTC. It yields the protein CASYTRDSYGYTF.

The V call is TRBV6-1, the J call TRBJ2-7, with D unclear. V was cut by 3 bases and J by 2 bases, with 17 bases left in between. The CDR3 totals 16 residues. Germline V gene data show CDR1 as MNHNS and CDR2 as SASEGT. The CDR3 region is CASSDLLVGFTYEQYF. The CDR3 DNA follows: TGTGCCAGCAGTGACCTATTAGTAGGATTCACCTACGAGCAGTACTTC.

The gene calls are TRBV30 and TRBJ2-3; D is unclear. Germline CDR1 and CDR2: GTSNPN and SVGIG (reference sequence). CDR3 length: 14 residues. Between the trimmed V and J ends, which lost 0 bases and 2 bases, there was a span of 9 bases. The DNA for the CDR3 is TGTGCCTGGAGTGTTTTATCCAACACAGATACGCAGTATTTT. Translated, it gives CAWSVLSNTDTQYF.

For this clone: This same CDR3 is encoded by further DNA sequences in the sample. V gene TRBV19 combines with J gene TRBJ1-1; D unclear. Germline values: CDR1 LNHDA, CDR2 SQIVND (reference sequence). The CDR3 runs to 13 residues. V was trimmed by 1 base and J by 5 bases, leaving 8 bases between them. Written as DNA, the CDR3 is TGTGCCAGTAGTATAGGGGTTGGGACTGAAGCTTTCTTT. It encodes CASSIGVGTEAFF.

This chain uses TRBV4-1 with TRBJ1-6, with TRBD1 as a possible D gene (5 bases). V shed 4 bases and J shed 6 bases, with 13 bases lying between them. Germline assignment: CDR1 MGHRA and CDR2 YSYEKL. This CDR3 has 15 residues. CDR3: CASSLLGPFNSPLHF. The DNA for the CDR3 is TGCGCCAGCAGCCTCCTGGGACCCTTTAATTCACCCCTCCACTTT.

The chain links TRBV7-8 to TRBJ1-1; 7 nucleotides agree with TRBD1. This CDR3 is built from 17 residues. V lost 3 bases to trimming and J lost 1 base; unmatched junction nucleotides: 11. Germline V lookup: CDR1 SGHVS, CDR2 FQNEAQ. This chain's CDR3 is CASSFHPQTGENTEAFF. CDR3 in DNA: TGTGCCAGCAGCTTCCACCCCCAAACAGGGGAGAACACTGAAGCTTTCTTT.

CDR3 DNA sequence: TGTGCCAGCAGCTTAGCGCTTTGGGGGAGCGCGGTGAGAATGAACACTGAAGCTTTCTTT. It encodes CASSLALWGSAVRMNTEAFF. The chain carries TRBV7-8 and TRBJ1-1; TRBD1 is a possible D gene (5 bases). There are 20 residues in the CDR3. Per the germline V gene, CDR1 is SGHVS and CDR2 is FQNEAQ. Deletions cut 0 bases from V and 0 bases from J, with 23 bases between.

As regards this clone: The same CDR3 is also encoded by other DNA sequences in this sample. The gene calls are TRBV6-1 and TRBJ2-7; 8 bases are a match to TRBD1. The germline V gene encodes CDR1 MNHNS and CDR2 SASEGT. The CDR3 runs 15 residues. V trimming: 1 base; J trimming: 1 base; junction bases outside the gene matches: 3. CDR3 in amino acids: CASSEGRDRSYEQYF. The DNA of the CDR3 is TGTGCCAGCAGTGAAGGAAGGGACAGGTCCTACGAGCAGTACTTC.

The V gene is TRBV6-5, the J gene TRBJ2-5; 13 bases are a match to TRBD2. Germline V gene data show CDR1 as MNHEY and CDR2 as SVGAGI. The CDR3 has 15 residues. Germline trimming cut 4 bases from V and 5 bases from J; bases unmatched to any gene: 4. The CDR3 DNA follows: TGTGCCAGCAGTTTCCGGACTAGCGGGGGTGAGACCCAGTACTTC. It yields the protein CASSFRTSGGETQYF.

This CDR3 reads CASPIPGGQGYEQYF. In DNA, the CDR3 is TGTGCCAGCCCCATCCCCGGCGGACAGGGTTACGAGCAGTACTTC. The chain carries TRBV19 and TRBJ2-7; 8 bases align to TRBD1. Losses at the gene ends were 9 bases for V and 4 bases for J; bases not matched to a gene: 14. Germline V gene lookup returns CDR1 LNHDA and CDR2 SQIVND (reference sequence). CDR3 length equals 15 residues.

The V gene is TRBV28, the J gene TRBJ2-1; 12 bases line up with TRBD2. Germline lookup yields CDR1 MDHEN and CDR2 SYDVKM. The trim removed 4 bases at V and 7 bases at J, leaving 5 bases unmatched. CDR3 size: 15 residues. The CDR3 loop is CASSSLAGGSNEQFF. CDR3 nucleotides: TGTGCCAGCAGTTCGCTAGCGGGGGGGTCGAATGAGCAGTTCTTC. Supplemented by reference TRBV28 and TRBJ2-1, the full variable domain reads DVKVTQSSRYLVKRTGEKVFLECVQDMDHENMFWYRQDPGLGLRLIYFSYDVKMKEKGDIPEGYSVSREKKERFSLILESASTNQTSMYLCASSSLAGGSNEQFFGPGTRLTVL.

About this clone itself: This CDR3 is also generated by other DNA sequences in the sample. The chain couples TRBV6-5 to TRBJ2-1; D gene uncertain. The germline gives CDR1 MNHEY, CDR2 SVGAGI. The CDR3 consists of 14 residues. V was trimmed by 0 bases and J by 6 bases, leaving 9 bases between them. The CDR3: CASSYSAPPNEQFF. In DNA form, the CDR3 reads TGTGCCAGCAGTTACTCGGCCCCTCCCAATGAGCAGTTCTTC.

This chain's CDR3 is CASSLYRGNTGELFF. DNA of the CDR3: TGTGCCAGCAGTTTGTACAGGGGGAACACCGGGGAGCTGTTTTTT. This sequence joins TRBV27 and TRBJ2-2; TRBD1 matches at 7 bases. The CDR3 runs to 15 residues. V gave up 3 bases and J gave up 1 base; unmatched junction bases: 2. The V gene's germline CDR1 is MNHEY and CDR2 SMNVEV (reference sequence).

The J gene is TRBJ1-1, the V gene TRBV7-9; D ambiguous. CDR3 length equals 13 residues. Trimming removed 3 bases from V and 5 bases from J, with 10 bases in between. Germline V gives CDR1 SEHNR, CDR2 FQNEAQ (reference sequence). The CDR3 nucleotides read TGTGCCAGCAGCTTTTTAGGGTTGACTGAAGCTTTCTTT. This gives the protein CASSFLGLTEAFF. The full variable domain, with the rest looked up from reference TRBV7-9 and TRBJ1-1, is DTGVSQNPRHKITKRGQNVTFRCDPISEHNRLYWYRQTLGQGPEFLTYFQNEAQLEKSRLLSDRFSAERPKGSFSTLEIQRTEQGDSAMYLCASSFLGLTEAFFGQGTRLTVV.

This clone has more than one count but fewer than ten. V usage is TRBV5-1 and J usage is TRBJ2-7, with 7 nucleotides matching TRBD1. This CDR3 comprises 15 residues. CDR1 is SGHRS and CDR2 is YFSETQ in the germline V gene. With 6 bases clipped from V and 3 bases from J, the junction kept 12 bases outside the gene matches. CDR3 amino acids: CASTPETGIGYEQYF. The CDR3 bases are TGCGCCAGCACCCCAGAGACAGGGATTGGCTACGAGCAGTACTTC.